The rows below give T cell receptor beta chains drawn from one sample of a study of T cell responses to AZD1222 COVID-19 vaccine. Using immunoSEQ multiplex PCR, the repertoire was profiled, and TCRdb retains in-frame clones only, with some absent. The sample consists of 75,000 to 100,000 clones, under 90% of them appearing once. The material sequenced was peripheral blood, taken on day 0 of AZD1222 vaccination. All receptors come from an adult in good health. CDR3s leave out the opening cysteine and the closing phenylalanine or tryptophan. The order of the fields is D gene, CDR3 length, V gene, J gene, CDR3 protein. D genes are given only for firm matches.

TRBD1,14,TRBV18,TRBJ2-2,ASSRTGTVNTGELF
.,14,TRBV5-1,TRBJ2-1,ASSPVVAVIYNEQF
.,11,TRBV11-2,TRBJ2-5,ASGFRAGETQY
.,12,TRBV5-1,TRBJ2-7,ASSFLANSYEQY
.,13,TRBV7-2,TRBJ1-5,ASSSRQGFNQPQH
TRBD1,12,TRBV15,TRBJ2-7,ATSRETGGYEQY
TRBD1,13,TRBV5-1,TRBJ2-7,ASSFPGTDSYEQY
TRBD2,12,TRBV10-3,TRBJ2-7,AISESGRDYEQY
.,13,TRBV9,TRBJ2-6,ASWGADSGANVLT
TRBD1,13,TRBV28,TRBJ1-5,ASSPGQGSNQPQH
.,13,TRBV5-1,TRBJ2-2,ASSSNTGNTGELF
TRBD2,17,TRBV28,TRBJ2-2,ASSPLKRGAQGGTGELF
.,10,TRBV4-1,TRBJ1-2,ASSQDLVTHY
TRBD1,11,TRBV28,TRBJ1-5,ASTGQGNQPQH
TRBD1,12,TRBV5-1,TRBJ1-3,ASSPGTGGNTIY
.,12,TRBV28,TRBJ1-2,ASSTPGERRGYT
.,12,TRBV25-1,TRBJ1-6,ASSEVGERSPLH
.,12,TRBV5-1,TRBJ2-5,ASSSTGPQETQY
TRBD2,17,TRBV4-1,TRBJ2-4,ASSPREREATLGGNIQY
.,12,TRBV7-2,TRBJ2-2,ASSSDRQTGELF
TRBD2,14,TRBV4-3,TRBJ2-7,ASSQATGGSWDEQY
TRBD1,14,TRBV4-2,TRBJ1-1,ASSPGQGAPGAEAF
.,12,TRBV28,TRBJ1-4,ASSLGGFNEKLF